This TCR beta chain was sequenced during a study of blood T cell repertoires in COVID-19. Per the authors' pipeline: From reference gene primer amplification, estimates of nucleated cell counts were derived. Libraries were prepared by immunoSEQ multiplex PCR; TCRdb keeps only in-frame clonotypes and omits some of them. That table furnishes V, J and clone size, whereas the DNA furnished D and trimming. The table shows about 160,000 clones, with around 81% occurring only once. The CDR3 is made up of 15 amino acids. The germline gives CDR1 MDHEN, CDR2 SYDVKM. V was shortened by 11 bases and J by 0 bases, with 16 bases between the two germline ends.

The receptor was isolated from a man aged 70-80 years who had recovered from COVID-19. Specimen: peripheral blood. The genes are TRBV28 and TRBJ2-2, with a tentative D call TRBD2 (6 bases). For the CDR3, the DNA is TGTGCCGTCCAGGCCGGCGGGACGAACACCGGGGAGCTGTTTTTT. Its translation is CAVQAGGTNTGELFF.